The 23 T cell receptor beta chains presented below share a single source sample, sequenced in a study of read filtering for tumor transcriptome and immune sequencing. This library used roughly 400 ng RNA and molecular barcoded adaptors spanning alpha/delta and beta/gamma chains. One entry per CDR3 protein results from TCRdb running MiXCR on the reads. The data hold approximately 40,000 distinct CDR3 sequences, with approximately 14% observed a single time. Sequenced input: a population of CD138-negative cells sorted from bone marrow. The source is a donor aged 40 or older with multiple myeloma.

This clonotype was seen repeatedly, ten times or more. J is TRBJ2-2 and V is TRBV9; D gene ambiguous. CDR3 length: 13 residues. Germline V lookup: CDR1 SGDLS, CDR2 YYNGEE. V was trimmed by 0 bases and J by 2 bases, leaving 2 bases between them. CDR3 protein: CASSVGNTGELFF. The CDR3 DNA is TGTGCCAGCAGCGTAGGTAACACCGGGGAGCTGTTTTTT. The full variable domain, in which reference TRBV9 and TRBJ2-2 provide the parts outside the CDR3, is DSGVTQTPKHLITATGQRVTLRCSPRSGDLSVYWYQQSLDQGLQFLIQYYNGEERAKGNILERFSAQQFPDLHSELNLSSLELGDSALYFCASSVGNTGELFFGEGSRLTVL.

On this clonotype: One base away lies a much larger clone, so this may be a sequencing read error. Since the CDR3 does not end with the conserved phenylalanine or tryptophan, this likely comes from a read error. The gene calls are TRBV27 and TRBJ1-4; D perhaps matches TRBD1 (5 bases). The V end lost 3 bases, the J end lost 5 bases, and 10 bases lay between the germline ends. The CDR3 totals 14 residues. The germline V gene encodes CDR1 MNHEY and CDR2 SMNVEV (reference sequence). CDR3 protein: CASSFGAENEKLFL. As DNA, the CDR3 is TGTGCCAGCAGTTTCGGGGCGGAAAATGAAAAACTGTTTTTA.

This clonotype was recorded at least ten times. The chain recombines TRBV7-2 with TRBJ1-1; 10 bases fit TRBD1. Germline V gene lookup returns CDR1 SGHTA and CDR2 FQGNSA. V shed 5 bases, J shed 3 bases, and the junction held 6 bases outside the gene matches. The CDR3 covers 15 residues. The chain's CDR3 is CASSDTGQGYTEAFF. The CDR3 coding sequence is TGTGCCAGCAGCGATACGGGACAGGGGTACACTGAAGCTTTCTTT.

Regarding this clonotype: This likely reflects a read error, since a far larger clone is one base away. The chain links TRBV6-5 to TRBJ2-1; 7 nucleotides line up with TRBD1. This CDR3 is built from 15 residues. The germline V gene has CDR1 MNHEY and CDR2 SVGAGI. The junction had 7 bases not matched to a gene; V was cut back by 6 bases and J by 2 bases. The chain's CDR3 is CASRAQGKAYNEQFF. The DNA of the CDR3 is TGTGCCAGCAGGGCACAGGGGAAGGCCTACAATGAGCAGTTCTTC.

The sample holds a few counts of this clonotype. The genes are TRBV28 and TRBJ2-7; the match to TRBD1 covers 7 bases. V was pared by 4 bases and J by 4 bases, with 13 bases of the junction left unmatched. The CDR3 length is 16 residues. Germline-derived CDR1 and CDR2 are MDHEN and SYDVKM. The CDR3 bases are TGTGCCAGCAGTTCCTACAGGGGTTCCTCCCCTTACGAGCAGTACTTC. Protein product: CASSSYRGSSPYEQYF.

Notes on this clonotype: A much larger clone sits a single nucleotide away, making a read error possible. The chain couples TRBV12-3 or TRBV12-4 to TRBJ2-7; D is unresolved. CDR3 length: 11 amino acids. V shed 5 bases and J shed 7 bases, with 9 bases lying between them. Here the CDR3 reads CASSPSVEQYF. Here the CDR3 DNA reads TGTGCCAGCAGTCCCTCTGTGGAGCAGTACTTC.

In this sample, this clonotype turned up many times. This chain joins TRBV10-3 and TRBJ2-1; D possibly uses TRBD1 or TRBD2 (5 bases each). CDR3 length equals 13 residues. The V end lost 2 bases, the J end lost 5 bases, and 7 bases lay between the germline ends. The germline V gene has CDR1 ENHRY and CDR2 SYGVKD. CDR3 residues: CAISERGDNEQFF. CDR3 in DNA: TGTGCCATCAGTGAGAGAGGGGACAATGAGCAGTTCTTC.

This clonotype was counted at least ten times. This chain uses TRBV11-2 with TRBJ1-6; no definite D call. Trimming shortened V by 0 bases and J by 8 bases, and 2 bases separated the two germline ends. This CDR3 has 12 amino acids. CDR1 is SGHAT, CDR2 FQNNGV, per germline. The CDR3 region has the DNA TGTGCCAGCAGCTTAGATCATTCACCCCTCCACTTT. Translating it yields CASSLDHSPLHF.

This clonotype was detected many times. This chain connects TRBV6-1 to TRBJ1-4; D gene uncertain. V lost 3 bases, J lost 7 bases, and 9 bases lay in between. The CDR3 consists of 13 residues. The germline V gene has CDR1 MNHNS and CDR2 SASEGT. The CDR3 sequence: CASSEDRREKLFF. CDR3 nucleotides: TGTGCCAGCAGTGAGGACCGCCGTGAAAAACTGTTTTTT.

About this clonotype: A much larger clone differs from this one at a single base, so this may be a read error. The rearrangement joins TRBV7-8 to TRBJ1-5; perhaps TRBD1 as D (5 bases). The CDR3 length is 14 residues. V gave up 4 bases and J gave up 9 bases, with 16 bases separating them. Germline V lookup: CDR1 SGHVS, CDR2 FQNEAQ. The CDR3 DNA is TGTGCCAGCAGCTCCCAGGGCTCCGCTCGGCCCCAGCATTTT. This codes for CASSSQGSARPQHF.

This sequence joins TRBV5-6 and TRBJ2-3; D ambiguous. V dropped 0 bases and J dropped 0 bases, with 5 bases sitting between them. The germline gives CDR1 SGHDT, CDR2 YYEEEE. This CDR3 is 14 amino acids long. The CDR3 here is CASSLEVSTDTQYF. CDR3 bases: TGTGCCAGCAGCTTGGAAGTCAGCACAGATACGCAGTATTTT.

This clonotype has only a few counts. This chain links TRBV5-1 with TRBJ1-1; 7 bases align to TRBD1. V lost 4 bases, J lost 0 bases, and 6 bases stayed unmatched. The germline CDR1 and CDR2 sequences are SGHRS and YFSETQ. The CDR3 totals 15 residues. For the CDR3, the DNA is TGCGCCAGCAGCATCGGGGACAGCATGAACACTGAAGCTTTCTTT. This codes for CASSIGDSMNTEAFF.

On this clonotype itself: A much larger clone sits a single nucleotide away, making a read error possible. The chain carries TRBV6-6 and TRBJ2-2, with 7 positions matching TRBD1. The CDR3 has 13 amino acids. Germline V CDR1 and CDR2: MNHNY, SVGAGI (reference sequence). The CDR3 loop reads CATARDSTRELFF. CDR3 DNA: TGTGCCACTGCCCGGGACAGCACCAGGGAGCTGTTTTTT.

This clonotype was recorded at least ten times. The chain carries TRBV7-2 and TRBJ2-7; a weak D match, TRBD1 (6 bases). There are 13 residues in the CDR3. Trimming took 5 bases from V and 3 from J, leaving 11 bases between them. Germline CDR1 SGHTA, CDR2 FQGNSA. Here the CDR3 reads CASSTGHYYEQYF. DNA for the CDR3: TGTGCCAGCAGCACGGGACATTACTACGAGCAGTACTTC.

This clonotype qualifies as medium-sized (0.01 to 0.1%). The chain combines TRBV6-5 with TRBJ1-6; 9 bases align to TRBD1. V shed 5 bases and J 7 bases; nucleotides not matched to a gene: 6. Germline CDR1 is MNHEY and CDR2 is SVGAGI. CDR3 length: 15 residues. In DNA, the CDR3 is TGTGCCAGCAGTGCTGGGACAGGGAGAAATTCACCCCTCCACTTT. It yields the protein CASSAGTGRNSPLHF.

This clonotype occurred many times. The chain has TRBV27 and TRBJ2-7, with TRBD1 matching over 7 bases. Germline CDR1 MNHEY, CDR2 SMNVEV (reference sequence). V lost 6 bases, J lost 3 bases, and 14 bases stayed unmatched. The CDR3 consists of 16 residues. CDR3: CASRKKSGTVNYEQYF. CDR3 DNA sequence: TGTGCCAGCAGAAAGAAATCCGGGACAGTAAACTACGAGCAGTACTTC.

This clonotype has only a few counts. This chain links TRBV2 with TRBJ1-5; 7 bases map to TRBD1. The ends lost 6 bases at V and 4 bases at J; junction bases unmatched: 9. The CDR3 is 15 residues long. In germline, CDR1 is SNHLY, CDR2 FYNNEI. The CDR3 DNA is TGTGCCAGCAGCCCCCGGGGACAGAGAAATCAGCCCCAGCATTTT. The encoded protein is CASSPRGQRNQPQHF.

Notes on this clonotype: A much larger clone differs from this one at a single base, so this may be a read error. The CDR3 DNA is TGCAGTGCCGGGACAGGATATGGCTACACCTTC. Translating it yields CSAGTGYGYTF. The chain recombines TRBV20-1 with TRBJ1-2, with TRBD1 matching over 8 bases. J gave up 5 bases and V 6 bases, and 2 bases lay outside the gene matches. The CDR3 has 11 amino acids. Germline V gene lookup returns CDR1 DFQATT and CDR2 SNEGSKA (reference sequence).

This clonotype was recorded at least ten times. The chain is built from TRBV3-1 and TRBJ2-1, with a weak D call TRBD1 (6 bases). The CDR3 consists of 15 residues. From germline, CDR1 is LGHDT and CDR2 YNNKEL (reference sequence). V was cut by 0 bases and J by 9 bases, with 15 bases left in between. CDR3 in amino acids: CASSQDLQGLGEQFF. CDR3 bases: TGTGCCAGCAGCCAAGATTTACAGGGCTTGGGTGAGCAGTTCTTC.

This clonotype was counted ten times or more. CDR3 region: CASNLGQGSSYNEQFF. CDR3 in DNA: TGTGCCAGTAACCTCGGACAGGGTAGCTCCTACAATGAGCAGTTCTTC. This chain connects TRBV19 to TRBJ2-1; 8 nucleotides agree with TRBD1. The CDR3 spans 16 residues. V was clipped by 7 bases and J by 0 bases; unmatched bases: 8. The V gene's germline CDR1 is LNHDA and CDR2 SQIVND (reference sequence).

In regard to this clonotype: The final CDR3 position lacks the conserved phenylalanine or tryptophan, pointing to a likely read error. The rearrangement uses TRBV28 and TRBJ1-1, with unresolved D. CDR1 is MDHEN and CDR2 is SYDVKM in the germline V gene. The V end lost 7 bases, the J end lost 6 bases, and 15 bases lay between the germline ends. This CDR3 region has 13 residues. This chain's CDR3 is CASKIVVHSEAFV. CDR3 sequence (DNA): TGTGCCAGCAAAATCGTGGTGCACTCTGAAGCTTTCGTT.

This clonotype was picked up many times. The CDR3 loop reads CASSVQGGNEKLFF. CDR3 coding DNA: TGTGCCAGCAGCGTACAAGGGGGTAATGAAAAACTGTTTTTT. The chain couples TRBV9 to TRBJ1-4; D might be TRBD1 (6 bases). Germline V CDR1 and CDR2: SGDLS, YYNGEE. V was clipped by 1 base and J by 4 bases, with 8 bases between them. The CDR3 length is 14 residues.

As concerns this clonotype: A much larger clone lies a single base off, so this may be a read error. V gene TRBV4-1 combines with J gene TRBJ2-1, with 7 positions matching TRBD1. Germline V gene data show CDR1 as MGHRA and CDR2 as YSYEKL. J gave up 11 bases and V 0 bases, and 4 bases lay outside the gene matches. The CDR3 has 13 amino acids. CDR3 amino acids: CASSQDAGGKQFF. CDR3 coding DNA: TGCGCCAGCAGCCAAGATGCAGGGGGTAAGCAGTTCTTC.